Here is one T cell receptor beta chain with its context. The data were produced by immunoSEQ multiplex PCR, yet TCRdb's version contains in-frame clones alone and is incomplete. Of 250,000 to 300,000 clones listed, roughly 90% are singletons. This sample stems from a study of blood T cell repertoires in COVID-19. Enrollment of patients from Seattle took place during active infection, with longitudinal follow-up. Germline lookup yields CDR1 WNHNN and CDR2 SYGVQD (reference sequence). V lost 2 bases to trimming and J lost 0 bases, with 14 bases between them. CDR3 length equals 16 residues. The chain recombines TRBV10-1 with TRBJ2-7, with a tentative D call TRBD2 (5 bases). The sequenced material came from peripheral blood. This receptor was identified in a woman in her 70s with COVID-19, enrolled during active disease. CDR3 nucleotide sequence: TGCGCCAGCAGTGAGGAGAGAGGGTCCCCCTCCTACGAGCAGTACTTC. It codes for CASSEERGSPSYEQYF.